These 14 T cell receptor beta chains came from one sample sequenced in a study of post-analysis software for immune sequencing data. Overall study results and limits: Patients showed TRBV5-6, TRBV5-1 and TRBV20-1 among five TRBV segments more frequent than in controls.

Their cognate antigens are unknown. Unique molecular identifiers had been added to the TCR beta cDNA libraries. TCRdb re-analysed the PCR reads in MiXCR, keeping a single row per CDR3 protein. The data contain 820,000 or so distinct CDR3 sequences, approximately 53% of them singletons. Sequences were obtained from blood. These TCRs come from a girl between 10 and 17 years old with multiple sclerosis.

This chain connects TRBV12-3 or TRBV12-4 to TRBJ2-7; TRBD2 aligns across 9 bases. The CDR3 is 13 amino acids. Unmatched junction bases numbered 7, after V lost 6 bases and J lost 7 bases. The CDR3 loop is CASSPLAGFEQYF. The DNA of the CDR3 is TGTGCCAGCAGCCCCCTAGCGGGGTTTGAGCAGTACTTC.

V gene TRBV5-1 combines with J gene TRBJ2-1; the D gene is possibly TRBD2 (6 bases). Germline-derived CDR1 and CDR2 are SGHRS and YFSETQ. This CDR3 is built from 15 residues. Trimming removed 0 bases from V and 6 bases from J, with 13 bases in between. CDR3 sequence: CASSLVFRGSNEQFF. CDR3 sequence (DNA): TGCGCCAGCAGCTTGGTATTTCGGGGGAGCAATGAGCAGTTCTTC.

This rearrangement joins TRBV5-5 to TRBJ1-2; D remains unclear. This CDR3 region has 11 residues. V was cut by 3 bases and J by 8 bases, with 8 bases left in between. CDR1 and CDR2 (germline): SGHKS, YYEKEE (reference sequence). CDR3 nucleotide sequence: TGTGCCAGCAGCTGGGTTGGAGGCTACACCTTC. Its protein is CASSWVGGYTF. Full variable domain (rest looked up from reference TRBV5-5 and TRBJ1-2): DAGVTQSPTHLIKTRGQQVTLRCSPISGHKSVSWYQQVLGQGPQFIFQYYEKEERGRGNFPDRFSARQFPNYSSELNVNALLLGDSALYLCASSWVGGYTFGSGTRLTVV.

The V call is TRBV5-5, the J call TRBJ2-1; D may be TRBD2 (6 bases). Germline V lookup: CDR1 SGHKS, CDR2 YYEKEE (reference sequence). This CDR3 has 15 residues. The V end was cut by 5 bases, the J end by 4 bases, with 16 bases between. The DNA of the CDR3 is TGTGCCAGCAGGTCGGCGTCGGGGGTTTACAATGAGCAGTTCTTC. It translates to CASRSASGVYNEQFF. The full variable domain, in which reference TRBV5-5 and TRBJ2-1 provide the parts outside the CDR3, is DAGVTQSPTHLIKTRGQQVTLRCSPISGHKSVSWYQQVLGQGPQFIFQYYEKEERGRGNFPDRFSARQFPNYSSELNVNALLLGDSALYLCASRSASGVYNEQFFGPGTRLTVL.

This rearrangement joins TRBV10-3 to TRBJ2-5; 8 bases are shared with TRBD1. TRBJ2-7 explains the end of the DNA better; the J call may be wrong. The CDR3 extends over 16 amino acids. Looked up from germline, CDR1 is ENHRY and CDR2 is SYGVKD. The CDR3 region is CAISESAGGAYNEQYF. DNA of the CDR3: TGTGCCATCAGTGAGTCTGCAGGGGGCGCGTACAACGAGCAGTACTTC.

This rearrangement joins TRBV11-3 to TRBJ2-3; D not certain. The CDR3 loop spans 16 amino acids. V was clipped by 5 bases and J by 2 bases, with 17 bases between them. Germline V gene data show CDR1 as SGHNT and CDR2 as YENEEA. As DNA, the CDR3 is TGTGCCAGCAGCCCCCGATTGGTATCCCTCACAGATACGCAGTATTTT. Its translation: CASSPRLVSLTDTQYF. The variable domain in full, completed from reference TRBV11-3 and TRBJ2-3, reads EAGVVQSPRYKIIEKKQPVAFWCNPISGHNTLYWYLQNLGQGPELLIRYENEEAVDDSQLPKDRFSAERLKGVDSTLKIQPAELGDSAVYLCASSPRLVSLTDTQYFGPGTRLTVL.

A single count supports this clonotype. In nucleotides, the CDR3 is TGCAGTGCTCAGAGCGGGGGGTCCTACAATGAGCAGTTCTTC. Protein sequence: CSAQSGGSYNEQFF. V and J are TRBV20-1 and TRBJ2-1; 9 bases agree with TRBD2. The CDR3 loop spans 14 amino acids. Germline V CDR1 and CDR2: DFQATT, SNEGSKA (reference sequence). V trimming: 5 bases; J trimming: 1 base; junction bases outside the gene matches: 3.

The chain uses TRBV7-2 and TRBJ2-3; TRBD2 agrees at 10 bases. The CDR3 is 18 amino acids. In germline, CDR1 is SGHTA, CDR2 FQGNSA. With V trimmed by 2 bases and J by 0 bases, 8 bases remained unmatched. The CDR3 coding sequence is TGTGCCAGCAGCTTATCTAGCGGGGGTAAAACTAGCACAGATACGCAGTATTTT. Its protein product is CASSLSSGGKTSTDTQYF.

This rearrangement joins TRBV10-3 to TRBJ2-5; 7 nucleotides match TRBD2. J lost 4 bases, V lost 3 bases, and 2 bases had no gene match. Germline V gene data show CDR1 as ENHRY and CDR2 as SYGVKD. The CDR3 covers 13 residues. CDR3 nucleotide sequence: TGTGCCATCAGTGAAGCGGGGCGAGAGACCCAGTACTTC. This sequence encodes CAISEAGRETQYF.

The genes are TRBV20-1 and TRBJ2-1, with TRBD2 matching 11 bases. Germline V CDR1 and CDR2: DFQATT, SNEGSKA (reference sequence). V gave up 6 bases and J gave up 2 bases; unmatched junction bases: 6. The CDR3 spans 15 residues. CDR3 nucleotides: TGCAGTGCAGGACTGGGACTAGCGGCCTACAATGAGCAGTTCTTC. Protein product: CSAGLGLAAYNEQFF.

The J gene is TRBJ2-7, the V gene TRBV18, with unresolved D. The CDR3 totals 13 residues. V lost 2 bases to trimming and J lost 3 bases, with 8 bases between them. The germline gives CDR1 KGHSH, CDR2 LQKENI. The DNA for the CDR3 is TGTGCCAGCTCACCAGGTCCCATCTACGAGCAGTACTTC. Amino acids: CASSPGPIYEQYF.

The V and J genes are TRBV11-1 and TRBJ2-1, with TRBD1 matching 7 bases. The CDR3 contains 16 residues. V trimming: 5 bases; J trimming: 2 bases; junction bases outside the gene matches: 9. Per germline, CDR1 SGHAT and CDR2 FQDESV (reference sequence). The CDR3 DNA reads as TGTGCCAGCAGCCCAAGACAGGGCAATACCTACAATGAGCAGTTCTTC. Its translation is CASSPRQGNTYNEQFF.

The J gene is TRBJ2-1, the V gene TRBV12-3 or TRBV12-4; TRBD2 matches 12 bases. The CDR3 is 14 amino acids. V shed 7 bases, J shed 8 bases, and the junction held 6 bases outside the gene matches. Written as DNA, the CDR3 is TGTGCCAGCACCCCTAGCGGGAGGGGTCATGAGCAGTTCTTC. Protein sequence: CASTPSGRGHEQFF.

The chain uses TRBV12-3 or TRBV12-4 and TRBJ2-4, with TRBD2 identical over 12 bases. The J call may be wrong; the DNA end is better matched by TRBJ2-7. The CDR3 length is 15 residues. Here the CDR3 reads CASRPGTSGRYEQYF. As DNA, the CDR3 is TGTGCCAGCAGACCCGGGACTAGCGGGCGGTACGAGCAGTACTTC.